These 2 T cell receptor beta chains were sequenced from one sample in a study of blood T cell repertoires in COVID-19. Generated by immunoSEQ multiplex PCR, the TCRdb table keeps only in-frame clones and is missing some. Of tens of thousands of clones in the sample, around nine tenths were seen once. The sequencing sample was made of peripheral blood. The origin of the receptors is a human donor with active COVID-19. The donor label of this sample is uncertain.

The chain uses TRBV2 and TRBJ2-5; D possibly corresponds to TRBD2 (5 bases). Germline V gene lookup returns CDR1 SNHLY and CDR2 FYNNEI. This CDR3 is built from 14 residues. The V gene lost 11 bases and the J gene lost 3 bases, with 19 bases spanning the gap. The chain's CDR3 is CAGNYREWEETQYF. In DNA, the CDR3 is TGTGCCGGGAACTACCGGGAATGGGAAGAGACCCAGTACTTC.

CDR3 coding DNA: TGTGCCAGCTCAATTACAGGGGGCGAACACTCCAATGAGCAGTTCTTC. It yields the protein CASSITGGEHSNEQFF. The chain links TRBV18 to TRBJ2-1; 9 bases line up with TRBD1. Germline CDR1 and CDR2: KGHSH and LQKENI. The J segment lost 6 bases and the V segment lost 5 bases, leaving 11 bases of the junction unmatched. The CDR3 covers 16 residues.